One and the same sample provided the 21 T cell receptor beta chains below, sequenced in a study of T cell responses to AZD1222 COVID-19 vaccine. Assay: immunoSEQ multiplex PCR; the TCRdb copy retains only in-frame clones and omits some. The profile shows about 100,000 clones, nearly 90% of them singletons. Source: peripheral blood, taken 28 days after the second AZD1222 dose. Receptors originate from an adult who received the AZD1222 COVID-19 vaccine.

This chain connects TRBV7-9 to TRBJ2-3, with 12 bases matching TRBD2. CDR1 is SEHNR and CDR2 is FQNEAQ in the germline V gene (reference sequence). The junction had 9 bases not matched to a gene; V was cut back by 7 bases and J by 4 bases. The CDR3 spans 16 residues. For the CDR3, the DNA is TGTGCCAGCAACCTTCTAGCGGGGGGGCCTGCAGATACGCAGTATTTT. As protein: CASNLLAGGPADTQYF.

The chain is built from TRBV13 and TRBJ2-2; tentative D call: TRBD2 (6 bases). Germline V gives CDR1 PRHDT, CDR2 FYEKMQ (reference sequence). V was trimmed by 2 bases and J by 0 bases, leaving 13 bases between them. The CDR3 spans 17 residues. The CDR3 DNA reads as TGTGCCAGCAGCTTACCCGGGGGAACCACGAACACCGGGGAGCTGTTTTTT. It translates to CASSLPGGTTNTGELFF. The whole variable domain, remainder taken from reference TRBV13 and TRBJ2-2, is AAGVIQSPRHLIKEKRETATLKCYPIPRHDTVYWYQQGPGQDPQFLISFYEKMQSDKGSIPDRFSAQQFSDYHSELNMSSLELGDSALYFCASSLPGGTTNTGELFFGEGSRLTVL.

The V and J genes are TRBV6-5 and TRBJ1-2; D may be TRBD1 (5 bases). The germline V and J ends were trimmed by 4 bases and 4 bases, with 19 bases remaining between them. This CDR3 spans 16 amino acids. CDR1 is MNHEY and CDR2 is SVGAGI in the germline V gene. The CDR3 is CASSSLTENPTYGYTF. CDR3 bases: TGTGCCAGCAGTTCCCTGACAGAAAACCCTACCTATGGCTACACCTTC.

CDR3 loop: CASSLIGTRLYEQYF. The CDR3 bases are TGTGCCAGCAGCCTTATCGGGACAAGACTTTACGAGCAGTACTTC. This chain uses TRBV14 with TRBJ2-7; D perhaps matches TRBD1 (6 bases). Germline V gene sequence: CDR1 SGHDN, CDR2 FVKESK. Trimming pared 4 bases from V and 4 bases from J, leaving 17 bases between. This CDR3 is built from 15 residues.

The chain uses TRBV24-1 and TRBJ2-5, with D uncertain. V lost 4 bases and J lost 1, with 18 bases in between. The CDR3 has 17 residues. Per the germline V gene, CDR1 is KGHDR and CDR2 is SFDVKD. The CDR3 DNA follows: TGTGCCACCAGTGAGGTAGACGGACGGCTAGTCCAAGAGACCCAGTACTTC. Protein sequence: CATSEVDGRLVQETQYF.

This sequence joins TRBV5-6 and TRBJ2-2; 9 bases line up with TRBD1. The V and J ends lost 4 bases and 1 base, in that order; junction bases with no gene match: 5. Looked up from germline, CDR1 is SGHDT and CDR2 is YYEEEE. The CDR3 totals 16 residues. The CDR3 is CASSDLGQGNTGELFF. CDR3 bases: TGTGCCAGCAGCGACTTGGGACAGGGGAACACCGGGGAGCTGTTTTTT.

The V gene is TRBV6-6, the J gene TRBJ2-2; D may be TRBD2 (6 bases). Germline CDR1 is MNHNY and CDR2 is SVGAGI (reference sequence). CDR3 length: 16 residues. The V gene lost 5 bases and the J gene lost 1 base, with 14 bases spanning the gap. CDR3 protein: CASSPVPGVNTGELFF. CDR3 sequence (DNA): TGTGCCAGCAGTCCCGTGCCGGGGGTGAACACCGGGGAGCTGTTTTTT.

V usage is TRBV7-2 and J usage is TRBJ2-7, with TRBD2 matching 9 bases. The CDR3 is made up of 15 amino acids. V shed 2 bases, J shed 7 bases, and the junction held 9 bases outside the gene matches. Germline assignment: CDR1 SGHTA and CDR2 FQGNSA. This chain's CDR3 is CASSLRAGGLDEQYF. The CDR3 DNA sequence: TGTGCCAGCAGCTTAAGGGCGGGGGGGCTGGATGAGCAGTACTTC. Full variable domain (outside the CDR3, taken from reference TRBV7-2 and TRBJ2-7): GAGVSQSPSNKVTEKGKDVELRCDPISGHTALYWYRQSLGQGLEFLIYFQGNSAPDKSGLPSDRFSAERTGGSVSTLTIQRTQQEDSAVYLCASSLRAGGLDEQYFGPGTRLTVT.

The chain carries TRBV30 and TRBJ2-5; D call uncertain. Trimming removed 2 bases from V and 5 bases from J, with 6 bases in between. This CDR3 comprises 11 residues. Germline assignment: CDR1 GTSNPN and CDR2 SVGIG (reference sequence). The CDR3 nucleotides read TGTGCCTGGAGTACGGCGGAGACCCAGTACTTC. It specifies CAWSTAETQYF. The full variable domain, rest sourced from reference TRBV30 and TRBJ2-5, is SQTIHQWPATLVQPVGSPLSLECTVEGTSNPNLYWYRQAAGRGLQLLFYSVGIGQISSEVPQNLSASRPQDRQFILSSKKLLLSDSGFYLCAWSTAETQYFGPGTRLLVL.

The chain is built from TRBV2 and TRBJ2-1; 11 nucleotides agree with TRBD2. Germline trimming cut 6 bases from V and 3 bases from J; bases unmatched to any gene: 4. The CDR3 extends over 15 amino acids. CDR1 and CDR2 (germline): SNHLY, FYNNEI. The CDR3: CASRSGTSGYNEQFF. The CDR3 bases are TGTGCCAGCAGGTCCGGGACTAGCGGCTACAATGAGCAGTTCTTC.

This clone came up a few times. The genes are TRBV19 and TRBJ2-7, with TRBD1 as a possible D gene (6 bases). Deletions cut 4 bases from V and 0 bases from J, with 16 bases between. The CDR3 has 16 residues. The V gene's germline CDR1 is LNHDA and CDR2 SQIVND (reference sequence). CDR3 sequence: CASSTYLPGASYEQYF. In DNA form, the CDR3 reads TGTGCCAGTAGTACCTACCTGCCAGGGGCCTCCTACGAGCAGTACTTC. Using reference TRBV19 and TRBJ2-7 for the parts outside the CDR3, the full variable domain is DGGITQSPKYLFRKEGQNVTLSCEQNLNHDAMYWYRQDPGQGLRLIYYSQIVNDFQKGDIAEGYSVSREKKESFPLTVTSAQKNPTAFYLCASSTYLPGASYEQYFGPGTRLTVT.

This chain uses TRBV7-6 with TRBJ2-1; 8 bases agree with TRBD1. Trimming took 5 bases from V and 0 from J; bases not matched to a gene: 3. Germline lookup yields CDR1 SGHVS and CDR2 FNYEAQ. The CDR3 runs to 15 residues. CDR3 nucleotides: TGTGCCAGCAGCCGGGGACAGGACTCCTACAATGAGCAGTTCTTC. Amino acids: CASSRGQDSYNEQFF.

This clone was counted once. The rearrangement links TRBV10-2 to TRBJ2-5; D is possibly TRBD2 (6 bases). This CDR3 region has 14 residues. Germline V gene data show CDR1 as WSHSY and CDR2 as SAAADI. The V end lost 7 bases, the J end lost 3 bases, and 15 bases lay between the germline ends. CDR3 bases: TGCGCCAGCACAGGGCGCGGCGGGAAAGAGACCCAGTACTTC. This gives the protein CASTGRGGKETQYF.

The J gene is TRBJ2-5, the V gene TRBV5-4; the D call may be TRBD1 or TRBD2 (7 bases each). The V gene's germline CDR1 is SGHNT and CDR2 YYREEE (reference sequence). This CDR3 is built from 14 residues. The V and J ends lost 0 bases and 5 bases respectively, with 11 bases between them. CDR3 region: CASSLGQGGETQYF. Written as DNA, the CDR3 is TGTGCCAGCAGCTTGGGGCAGGGGGGGGAGACCCAGTACTTC.

The V gene is TRBV2, the J gene TRBJ2-5; 15 nucleotides match TRBD2. Losses at the gene ends were 8 bases for V and 4 bases for J; bases not matched to a gene: 5. The CDR3 is 15 amino acids. Germline V gene data show CDR1 as SNHLY and CDR2 as FYNNEI. CDR3: CASSWTSGGAETQYF. CDR3 coding DNA: TGTGCCAGCTCCTGGACTAGCGGGGGGGCAGAGACCCAGTACTTC.

The chain couples TRBV7-6 to TRBJ1-2; TRBD1 is a possible D gene (5 bases). The CDR3 spans 20 residues. Trimming shortened V by 1 base and J by 3 bases, and 27 bases separated the two germline ends. Germline CDR1 SGHVS, CDR2 FNYEAQ. DNA for the CDR3: TGTGCCAGCAGCTTAGTCGGCGACTCGGTCGGGGGGTTAAGAGACTATGGCTACACCTTC. Translating it yields CASSLVGDSVGGLRDYGYTF.

The V and J genes are TRBV10-1 and TRBJ2-3; tentatively, D is TRBD1 (5 bases). The CDR3 spans 13 residues. CDR1 is WNHNN, CDR2 SYGVQD, per germline (reference sequence). V lost 8 bases and J lost 0, with 9 bases in between. CDR3 loop: CASSRVSTDTQYF. For the CDR3, the DNA is TGCGCCAGCTCCAGGGTGAGCACAGATACGCAGTATTTT.

V usage is TRBV12-3 or TRBV12-4 and J usage is TRBJ1-2; TRBD1 might be the D (5 bases). The CDR3 runs 13 residues. V was pared by 7 bases and J by 2 bases, with 11 bases between. The CDR3 DNA is TGTGCCAGCAAAACAGGTGGAAACTATGGCTACACCTTC. This translates into CASKTGGNYGYTF.

The chain employs TRBV7-9 and TRBJ1-2; tentative D call: TRBD1 (6 bases). The CDR3 covers 15 residues. The germline V and J ends were trimmed by 5 bases and 8 bases, with 21 bases remaining between them. The germline V gene encodes CDR1 SEHNR and CDR2 FQNEAQ (reference sequence). This CDR3 reads CASSPADRDRIGYTF. In DNA form, the CDR3 reads TGTGCCAGCAGCCCCGCGGACAGAGACCGAATAGGCTACACCTTC.

Only one count was recorded for this clone. The chain couples TRBV6-5 to TRBJ1-1; D might be TRBD1 (6 bases). CDR3 length: 14 amino acids. Germline values: CDR1 MNHEY, CDR2 SVGAGI. V lost 2 bases and J 7 bases, leaving 14 bases between the germline ends. The CDR3: CASSYAGQGSEAFF. The DNA of the CDR3 is TGTGCCAGCAGTTACGCGGGCCAGGGGAGTGAAGCTTTCTTT.

Comments on this clone: One end of the junction does not line up with germline, which may come from a read error. The chain is built from TRBV19 and TRBJ1-2, with no clear D. The CDR3 runs to 12 residues. Germline V lookup: CDR1 LNHDA, CDR2 SQIVND (reference sequence). Here the CDR3 reads CASSIVSNSRIF. CDR3 DNA sequence: TGTGCCAGTAGTATAGTCAGCAACAGCAGGATCTTC.